This is a list of T cell receptor beta chains from one sample in a study of T cell repertoires in cytomegalovirus infection. No antigens are known for them. In TCRdb, the reads were re-called with MiXCR into one record per CDR3 protein. Of 80,000 or so distinct CDR3 sequences listed, roughly a quarter are singletons. Sequencing used CD8+ T cells from cultured PBMCs, obtained from culture after CMV antigen stimulation. The receptors were gathered from a human donor in good health (CMV status not recorded). Some clones in this sample may be carry-over from other donors' samples. Each CDR3 is given without its conserved first and last residue. Fields, in order: V gene, clone size, CDR3 protein. Clone size, where shown, is once, few, many, or a class for clones that have expanded.

TRBV9,few,ASSPSGRGREQF
TRBV6-5,many,ASSYIRDGYGYT
TRBV6-6,.,ASRRPGGTGELF
TRBV2,few,ASSEGQGSNQPQH
TRBV28,.,ASSLSASYEQY
TRBV27,.,ASSPDQGAFGYT
TRBV12-3/TRBV12-4,few,ASSAPGGGDYGYT
TRBV28,.,ASMSSQEIQY
TRBV11-2,.,ASRDRGSQSYNEQF
TRBV11-3,.,ASSHPTSGRDTGELF
TRBV7-2,many,ASSSSRGPGELF
TRBV4-1,.,ASSRDGRNIQY
TRBV7-8,many,ASSPDRVQRMGGYT
TRBV9,.,ASSASGVVTGELF
TRBV12-3/TRBV12-4,.,ASSPGTGAMDTQY
TRBV12-3/TRBV12-4,.,ASTGAPGEGAETQY
TRBV19,few,ASSMMRASNQPQH
TRBV12-3/TRBV12-4,.,ASSGQAIKQPQH
TRBV6-2/TRBV6-3,.,ASSPSTSGGAVFGTDTQY
TRBV28,.,ASSSTASYEQY
TRBV7-9,.,ASSVTGDSNQPQH
TRBV12-5,many,ASGWDLYSNQPQH
TRBV24-1,many,ATSDLRTASGNTIY
TRBV27,.,ASSTLGQGATNEKLF
TRBV7-2,many,ASSSADRGATNEKLF
TRBV6-1,few,ASKVGGPGDTQY
TRBV5-1,.,ASSAGLAGGGETQY
TRBV7-2,many,ASSLVQGSAEAF
TRBV4-3,.,ASSQDPGLGDNEQF
TRBV4-2,many,ASSQEGGRGETQY
TRBV12-3/TRBV12-4,.,ASSFLLAGGPGSNEQF
TRBV7-3,.,ASSLDSATNTGELF
TRBV29-1,.,SVVVRDPIANTGELF
TRBV7-2,.,ASSLTAGALYNEQF
TRBV7-2,many,ASSLDKGIGTEAF
TRBV28,few,ASSQNQPQH
TRBV20-1,.,SATPDRGENENLF
TRBV4-3,.,ASSQGLAGGQEETQY
TRBV7-9,few,ASSQDRDEQY
TRBV7-9,few,ASSYPPGVTGELF
TRBV14,.,ASSQARGTYEQY
TRBV7-8,many,ASSERDQGSGNTIY
TRBV7-9,many,ASSLGLAGNNEQF
TRBV7-2,many,ASSLVSGAEGYT
TRBV6-2/TRBV6-3,.,ASSYLGTGGDYGYT
TRBV27,many,ASSLSTLRSGYT